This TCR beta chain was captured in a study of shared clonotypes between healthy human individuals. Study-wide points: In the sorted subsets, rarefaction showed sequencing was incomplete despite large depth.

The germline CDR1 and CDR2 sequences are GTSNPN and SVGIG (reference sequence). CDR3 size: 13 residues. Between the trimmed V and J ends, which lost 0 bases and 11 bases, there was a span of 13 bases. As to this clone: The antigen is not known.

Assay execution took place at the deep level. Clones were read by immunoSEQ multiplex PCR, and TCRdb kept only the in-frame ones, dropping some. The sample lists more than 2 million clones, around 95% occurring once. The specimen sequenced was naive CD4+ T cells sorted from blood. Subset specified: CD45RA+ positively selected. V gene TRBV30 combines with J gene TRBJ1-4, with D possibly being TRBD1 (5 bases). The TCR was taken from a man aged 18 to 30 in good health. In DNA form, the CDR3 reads TGTGCCTGGAGTGTATGGGGGAGCGGGAAACTGTTTTTT. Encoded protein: CAWSVWGSGKLFF.